This TCR beta chain was profiled in a study of blood T cell repertoires in COVID-19 (dated by TCRdb to the early 2020s). Turning to the overall study: Samples from collaborators originated in the United States, Italy and Spain and spanned both the acute and convalescent phases of COVID-19. The prospective study material was composed of cDNA or gDNA derived from T cells, B-cell-depleted T cells, or PBMCs. Deeply sampled blood TCRbeta repertoires from subjects exposed to, actively infected with, or recovered from COVID-19 were included in the dataset. The repertoires were released in a freely available public database meant as a resource for research on the immune response to SARS-CoV-2. Samples came from the ongoing ImmuneRACE study (first 160 participants) plus 1,254 subjects from 6 global collaborators. Nearly every sample came with metadata listing a de-identified subject ID, COVID-19 status, age in years and sex. Where HLA class I and class II types were available, the types were taken from metadata supplied by the sample provider, not from assay-based typing.

This clone appeared once. The target of this receptor is not known. No base qualities exist here, and no much larger clone lies one base off it. The collaborating institutions used their own protocols to collect whole blood in K2EDTA tubes. Collaborator samples were shipped for TCRbeta analysis as frozen whole blood, isolated PBMCs, or DNA extracted from either sample type. Points the paper makes about the study in general: The amount of clinical and demographic metadata varied by source and participant and was provided uncurated.

Including the terminal cysteine and phenylalanine, the CDR3 comprises 15 residues. The CDR3 DNA has 45 bases and is translated from base 1. The junction shows trimming of 3 bases on V and 6 bases on J, plus 18 bases between the germline ends. In the germline V gene, CDR1 corresponds to MDHEN and CDR2 to SYDVKM. TCRbeta CDR3 regions were amplified from genomic DNA using the immunoSEQ Assay, a bias-controlled multiplex PCR. The study's processing was this. The number of nucleated cells in each sample was estimated from the amplification of reference gene primers within the assay. To quantify the absolute abundance of each unique TCRbeta CDR3 rearrangement, sequence reads were collapsed and filtered. For each sample, productive Simpson clonality was calculated as the square root of Simpson's diversity index over productive rearrangements. Held by TCRdb, this immuneACCESS table contains in-frame sequences only and omits some clones. Under half of the omission traces to an unresolved V gene where checked; the cause of the rest is unknown. V and J calls and clone size are given by that table; D and trimming were obtained from the DNA. The sample yields roughly 200,000 clones; approximately 84% were counted once. Of the sample, 7.9% falls within the top ten clones.

Recombination joined TRBV28 with TRBJ2-7; TRBD2 is perhaps the D gene, given 6 matching bases. The specimen sequenced was peripheral blood. The sequence derives from a woman aged 80 or over with acute or convalescent COVID-19. The base sequence is TGTGCCAGCAGTTTCGGCCGGTTATGGGGGGTCGAGCAGTACTTC. The translation is CASSFGRLWGVEQYF.